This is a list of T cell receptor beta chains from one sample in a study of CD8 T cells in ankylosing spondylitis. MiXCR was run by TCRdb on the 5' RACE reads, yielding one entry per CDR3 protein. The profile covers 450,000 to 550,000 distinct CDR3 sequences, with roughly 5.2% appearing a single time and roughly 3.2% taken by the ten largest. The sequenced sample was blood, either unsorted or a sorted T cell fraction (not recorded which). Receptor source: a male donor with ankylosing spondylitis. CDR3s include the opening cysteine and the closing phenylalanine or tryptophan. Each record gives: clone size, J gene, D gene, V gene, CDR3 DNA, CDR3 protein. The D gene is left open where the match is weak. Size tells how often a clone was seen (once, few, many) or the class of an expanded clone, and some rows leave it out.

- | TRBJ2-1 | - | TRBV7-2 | TGTGCCAGCAGGTCTACGAGGGGGAGCTCCTACAATGAGCAGTTCTTC | CASRSTRGSSYNEQFF
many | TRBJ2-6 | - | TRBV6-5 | TGTGCCAGCAGTTACTCGATGTTGACTGGGGCCAACGTCCTGACTTTC | CASSYSMLTGANVLTF
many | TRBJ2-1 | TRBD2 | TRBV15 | TGTGCCACCAGCAGAGTTGCGGGAGCCTACAATGAGCAGTTCTTC | CATSRVAGAYNEQFF
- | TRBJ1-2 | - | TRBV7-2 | TGTGCCAGCAGCTTCGGGACCGCCGCTAACTATGGCTACACCTTC | CASSFGTAANYGYTF
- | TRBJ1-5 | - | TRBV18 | TGTGCCAGCTCACTCCGGACAGAGAATCAGCCCCAGCATTTT | CASSLRTENQPQHF
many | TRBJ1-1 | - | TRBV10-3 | TGTGCCATCAGTGTTCGGGGTGACACTGAAGCTTTCTTT | CAISVRGDTEAFF
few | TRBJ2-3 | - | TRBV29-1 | TGCAGCGTTGAACCGGGGACCTCGCTAGATACGCAGTATTTT | CSVEPGTSLDTQYF
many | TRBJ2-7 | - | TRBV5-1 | TGCGCCAGCAGCTTGTATCCCCCCACCTACGAGCAGTACTTC | CASSLYPPTYEQYF
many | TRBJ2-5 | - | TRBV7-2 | TGTGCCAGCAGCTTGCAAGTCGGGCGCCAAGAGACCCAGTACTTC | CASSLQVGRQETQYF
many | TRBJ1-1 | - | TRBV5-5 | TGTGCCAGCAGCTCCCGTTGGACTGAAGCTTTCTTT | CASSSRWTEAFF
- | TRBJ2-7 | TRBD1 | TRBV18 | TGTGCCAGCTCACCACCGTCGGTGACAGGGGGCTACGAGCAGTACTTC | CASSPPSVTGGYEQYF
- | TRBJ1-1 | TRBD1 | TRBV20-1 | TGCAGTGCAACTGACAGGGATACTGAAGCTTTCTTT | CSATDRDTEAFF
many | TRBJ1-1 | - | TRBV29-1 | TGCAGCGTTGAGGGGCTGGGAACGACTGAAGCTTTCTTT | CSVEGLGTTEAFF
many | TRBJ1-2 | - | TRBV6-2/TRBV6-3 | TGTGCCAGCAGTGTAACAGGGTATCGCGGCTACACCTTC | CASSVTGYRGYTF
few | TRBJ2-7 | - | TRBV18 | TGTGCCAGCTCACCGACGGGACGGAACTCCTACGAGCAGTACTTC | CASSPTGRNSYEQYF
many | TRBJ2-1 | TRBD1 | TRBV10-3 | TGTGCCATCGGGCAACTAGGGACAGGGGTTAATGAACCGTTCTTC | CAIGQLGTGVNEPFF
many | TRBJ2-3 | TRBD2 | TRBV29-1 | TGCAGCGTCAACTCACCAGCGGGAGTCGGTGATACGCAGTATTTT | CSVNSPAGVGDTQYF
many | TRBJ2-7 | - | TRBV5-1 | TGCGCCAGCAGCTTGGTAGGTAACTCCTACGAGCAGTACTTC | CASSLVGNSYEQYF
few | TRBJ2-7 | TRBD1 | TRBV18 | TGTGCCAGCTCACCGGGACAGAAAGACGAGCAGTACTTC | CASSPGQKDEQYF
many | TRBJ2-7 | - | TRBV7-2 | TGTGCCAGCAGCTTATCCCCGAGCCAGTACGAGCAGTACTTC | CASSLSPSQYEQYF
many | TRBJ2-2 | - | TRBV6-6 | TGTGCCAGCAAAGAATCCAACACCGGGGAGCTGTTTTTT | CASKESNTGELFF
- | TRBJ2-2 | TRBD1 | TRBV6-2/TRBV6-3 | TGTGCCAGCAGTTACCCGGCCAGGGGGACCGGGGAGCTGTTTTTT | CASSYPARGTGELFF
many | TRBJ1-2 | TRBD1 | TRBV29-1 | TGCAGCGTTGATTACAGGGGAGTCGATGGCTACACCTTC | CSVDYRGVDGYTF
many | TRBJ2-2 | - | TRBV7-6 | TGTGCCAGCAGCTTAGCGGAGGGCACCGGGGAGCTGTTTTTT | CASSLAEGTGELFF
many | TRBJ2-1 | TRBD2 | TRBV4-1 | TGCGCCAGCAGCCGATTACTAGCGGCCGGGGAGGAGCAGTTCTTC | CASSRLLAAGEEQFF
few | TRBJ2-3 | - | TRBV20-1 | TGCAGTGCTAGGGACCCACGGGCGGGACGCACAGATACGCAGTATTTT | CSARDPRAGRTDTQYF
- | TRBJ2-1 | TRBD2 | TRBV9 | TGTGCCAGCAGCGTCGGATGGCGGGAGGGCCGCAATGAGCAGTTCTTC | CASSVGWREGRNEQFF
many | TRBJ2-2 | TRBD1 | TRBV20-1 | TGCAGTGGCAGGGGGCAGAACACCGGGGAGCTGTTTTTT | CSGRGQNTGELFF
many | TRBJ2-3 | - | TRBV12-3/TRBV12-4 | TGTGCCAGCGTCTCCGGGGCAGATACGCAGTATTTT | CASVSGADTQYF
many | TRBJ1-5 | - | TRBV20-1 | TGCAGTGCTAGAGATGGGGCTGGACCCCAGCATTTT | CSARDGAGPQHF
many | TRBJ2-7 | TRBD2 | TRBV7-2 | TGTGCCAGCAGCTTAATACTAGCGGGAGCCCTTCAGTACTTC | CASSLILAGALQYF
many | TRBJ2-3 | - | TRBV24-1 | TGTGCCACCAGTGATTTCTCGGGATTAGGCACAGATACGCAGTATTTT | CATSDFSGLGTDTQYF
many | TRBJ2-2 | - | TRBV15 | TGTGCCACCAGCAGAGTCGGACGAGCGGACACCGGGGAGCTGTTTTTT | CATSRVGRADTGELFF
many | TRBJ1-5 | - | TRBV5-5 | TGTGCCAGCAGCTTGGCCGAACAGCAGAAGCCCCAGCATTTT | CASSLAEQQKPQHF